The entry below gives a single T cell receptor (beta chain) sequence along with its context. Antigen: not known. This sequence may be a read error, since a much larger clone differs from it by one base. The data derive from a study of T cells after yellow fever vaccination. Study conclusions and caveats: Reappearance after the booster was observed for most primary-vaccination clones (roughly 97% CD4, over 70% CD8).

Template switching by 5'RACE produced TCR cDNA, adding a universal primer site and UMIs. TCRdb itself ran the 5' RACE reads through MiXCR, one entry per CDR3 protein. Of 300,000 to 450,000 distinct CDR3 sequences listed, under 7.5% are singletons. This CDR3 region has 14 residues. The V gene's germline CDR1 is LGHNA and CDR2 YSLEER. The source is a man younger than 45 who received the YFV17D yellow fever vaccine. The sample in question was PBMCs, obtained 5 days after the yellow fever booster vaccination. J is TRBJ2-1 and V is TRBV4-3; no definite D call. As DNA, the CDR3 is TGCGCCAGAAGCCAAGATGCAGGCTACAATGAGCAGTTCTTC. It is translated as CARSQDAGYNEQFF.